The 24 T cell receptor beta chains below come from one sample, sequenced in a study of blood T cell repertoires in COVID-19. Sequenced by immunoSEQ multiplex PCR; TCRdb stores in-frame clones only, minus some. Among approximately 200,000 clones, roughly 80% were seen once, and the ten largest hold around 9.3%. The sequenced sample was peripheral blood. These receptors were collected from a woman older than 75 with acute or convalescent COVID-19.

This chain joins TRBV5-4 and TRBJ1-1; 9 bases are shared with TRBD1. Germline-derived CDR1 and CDR2 are SGHNT and YYREEE (reference sequence). This CDR3 has 15 amino acids. Germline trimming cut 0 bases from V and 2 bases from J; bases unmatched to any gene: 2. The CDR3 protein is CASSLGTGGNTEAFF. Here the CDR3 DNA reads TGTGCCAGCAGCTTGGGAACAGGGGGCAACACTGAAGCTTTCTTT.

This chain links TRBV11-2 with TRBJ1-5; a weak D match, TRBD1 (5 bases). Trimming pared 5 bases from V and 1 base from J, leaving 9 bases between. The CDR3 is 14 residues long. CDR1 is SGHAT, CDR2 FQNNGV, per germline. The CDR3 DNA reads TGTGCCAGCAGCCCCGGGGGGAGCAATCAGCCCCAGCATTTT. Translated, it gives CASSPGGSNQPQHF.

The chain couples TRBV13 to TRBJ1-4; 9 bases align to TRBD1. This CDR3 is built from 15 residues. The germline gives CDR1 PRHDT, CDR2 FYEKMQ (reference sequence). J was trimmed by 8 bases and V by 5 bases; bases with no gene match: 9. Here the CDR3 DNA reads TGTGCCAGCAGCGCCCGGACAGGGGCTCAGGAAAAACTGTTTTTT. Amino acids: CASSARTGAQEKLFF. Based on the CDR3 plus reference TRBV13 and TRBJ1-4, the full variable domain is AAGVIQSPRHLIKEKRETATLKCYPIPRHDTVYWYQQGPGQDPQFLISFYEKMQSDKGSIPDRFSAQQFSDYHSELNMSSLELGDSALYFCASSARTGAQEKLFFGSGTQLSVL.

The V and J genes are TRBV14 and TRBJ1-2; 9 nucleotides agree with TRBD1. With V trimmed by 4 bases and J by 8 bases, 5 bases remained unmatched. Looked up from germline, CDR1 is SGHDN and CDR2 is FVKESK. The CDR3 runs 13 residues. In nucleotides, the CDR3 is TGTGCCAGCAGCCGGGGACAGGGAGGCGGCTACACCTTC. This encodes CASSRGQGGGYTF.

V usage is TRBV2 and J usage is TRBJ1-4, with TRBD1 identical over 7 bases. Germline lookup yields CDR1 SNHLY and CDR2 FYNNEI. With 5 bases clipped from V and 5 bases from J, the junction kept 8 bases outside the gene matches. This CDR3 spans 15 amino acids. CDR3: CASSRGGQPNEKLFF. The CDR3 coding sequence is TGTGCCAGCAGTCGAGGGGGACAGCCGAATGAAAAACTGTTTTTT.

This chain uses TRBV15 with TRBJ2-7; no clear D. This CDR3 comprises 16 residues. The ends were cut back, 1 base at V and 0 bases at J, with 13 bases in the middle. Germline assignment: CDR1 LNHNV and CDR2 YYDKDF (reference sequence). The CDR3 DNA reads TGTGCCACCAGCAGAGTACCTGCACATTCCTCCTACGAGCAGTACTTC. Its translation: CATSRVPAHSSYEQYF.

The chain joins TRBV3-1 (or the pseudogene TRBV3-2) to TRBJ2-5, with 9 nucleotides matching TRBD2. This CDR3 region has 14 residues. From germline, CDR1 is LGHDT and CDR2 YNNKEL (reference sequence). V dropped 3 bases and J dropped 9; count of bases not matched to a gene: 8. DNA of the CDR3: TGTGCCAGCAGCCATGATAGACTAGCGGCCGCCCAGTACTTC. Protein sequence: CASSHDRLAAAQYF.

This clone was seen more than once but under ten times. The chain is built from TRBV2 and TRBJ1-2; D might be TRBD1 (6 bases). The CDR3 runs 13 residues. V was clipped by 0 bases and J by 9 bases, with 11 bases between them. CDR1 SNHLY and CDR2 FYNNEI come from the germline V gene. For the CDR3, the DNA is TGTGCCAGCAGTGAAGCCAGGGGCATTCGCTACACCTTC. This translates into CASSEARGIRYTF. The complete variable domain, with remaining parts taken from reference TRBV2 and TRBJ1-2, reads EPEVTQTPSHQVTQMGQEVILRCVPISNHLYFYWYRQILGQKVEFLVSFYNNEISEKSEIFDDQFSVERPDGSNFTLKIRSTKLEDSAMYFCASSEARGIRYTFGSGTRLTVV.

The rearrangement uses TRBV4-2 and TRBJ2-7; TRBD2 agrees at 10 bases. V lost 4 bases and J lost 5; bases outside the gene matches: 17. CDR1 and CDR2 (germline): LGHNA, YNFKEQ. CDR3 length: 18 residues. The CDR3 reads CASSPTVGSSGGFDEQYF. The CDR3 DNA is TGTGCCAGCAGCCCTACTGTCGGATCTAGCGGGGGTTTCGACGAGCAGTACTTC.

The chain employs TRBV6-5 and TRBJ1-1; D may be TRBD1 (5 bases). With 0 bases removed from V and 1 base from J, the gap between germline ends came to 12 bases. Germline values: CDR1 MNHEY, CDR2 SVGAGI. There are 16 residues in the CDR3. CDR3 nucleotides: TGTGCCAGCAGTTACTCGATTCTGGGGCAGAACACTGAAGCTTTCTTT. This gives the protein CASSYSILGQNTEAFF.

This chain joins TRBV7-3 and TRBJ2-7; 7 positions match TRBD2. There are 15 residues in the CDR3. V shed 2 bases and J 4 bases; nucleotides not matched to a gene: 8. The V gene's germline CDR1 is SGHTA and CDR2 FQGTGA. For the CDR3, the DNA is TGTGCCAGCAGCTTAGTGGGAGGGACGGATTACGAGCAGTACTTC. It encodes CASSLVGGTDYEQYF.

The chain combines TRBV28 with TRBJ2-2; D unresolved. The V and J ends lost 1 base and 1 base respectively, with 13 bases between them. CDR1 and CDR2 (germline): MDHEN, SYDVKM. This CDR3 is 17 amino acids long. CDR3 coding DNA: TGTGCCAGCAGTTTATTCCGGCGGCCAGTGAACACCGGGGAGCTGTTTTTT. It specifies CASSLFRRPVNTGELFF.

This chain uses TRBV29-1 with TRBJ2-3, with 8 nucleotides matching TRBD2. CDR1 SQVTM and CDR2 ANQGSEA come from the germline V gene. The CDR3 consists of 14 residues. J was trimmed by 2 bases and V by 8 bases; bases with no gene match: 9. The CDR3 protein is CSSSSGPLTDTQYF. The CDR3 bases are TGCAGCTCTTCTAGCGGGCCCCTCACAGATACGCAGTATTTT.

V and J are TRBV20-1 and TRBJ2-2; 9 positions match TRBD1. The CDR3 spans 16 residues. J gave up 6 bases and V 3 bases, and 11 bases lay outside the gene matches. The germline V gene has CDR1 DFQATT and CDR2 SNEGSKA (reference sequence). The DNA for the CDR3 is TGCAGTGCTAGTACAGGGGGCTGGGGACTCCCCGGGGAGCTGTTTTTT. Translating gives CSASTGGWGLPGELFF.

V and J are TRBV19 and TRBJ1-4; 8 bases line up with TRBD1. The CDR3 loop spans 15 amino acids. Germline lookup yields CDR1 LNHDA and CDR2 SQIVND (reference sequence). The ends lost 6 bases at V and 2 bases at J; junction bases unmatched: 5. In DNA form, the CDR3 reads TGTGCCAGTAGGGACAGGGCAGGCACTAATGAAAAACTGTTTTTT. Translating gives CASRDRAGTNEKLFF.

This chain links TRBV7-9 with TRBJ2-2, with a tentative D call TRBD2 (6 bases). Germline V lookup: CDR1 SEHNR, CDR2 FQNEAQ (reference sequence). Trimming removed 1 base at V and 5 bases at J, with 11 bases between. The CDR3 runs 15 residues. The DNA for the CDR3 is TGTGCCAGCAGCTTAGGCCGCGCGGGGACCGGGGAGCTGTTTTTT. This codes for CASSLGRAGTGELFF. The full variable domain, rest sourced from reference TRBV7-9 and TRBJ2-2, is DTGVSQNPRHKITKRGQNVTFRCDPISEHNRLYWYRQTLGQGPEFLTYFQNEAQLEKSRLLSDRFSAERPKGSFSTLEIQRTEQGDSAMYLCASSLGRAGTGELFFGEGSRLTVL.

This clone showed up just a few times. The rearrangement links TRBV28 to TRBJ1-5, with D tentatively TRBD1 (5 bases). The CDR3 runs 18 residues. V lost 6 bases, J lost 3 bases, and 24 bases lay in between. From germline, CDR1 is MDHEN and CDR2 SYDVKM. DNA for the CDR3: TGTGCCAGCAGCCAACGAACTTGGGGCACAGGTACCAATCAGCCCCAGCATTTT. Translation: CASSQRTWGTGTNQPQHF.

V is TRBV14 and J is TRBJ2-7; TRBD2 matches 7 bases. CDR1 and CDR2 (germline): SGHDN, FVKESK. This CDR3 is 14 amino acids long. V dropped 5 bases and J dropped 5; count of bases not matched to a gene: 9. The CDR3 bases are TGTGCCAGCAGCTATTCGTCGGGAGGACACGAGCAGTACTTC. Encoded protein: CASSYSSGGHEQYF.

The chain joins TRBV7-2 to TRBJ1-2; D is possibly TRBD1 (6 bases). The V gene lost 1 base and the J gene lost 5 bases, with 11 bases spanning the gap. CDR3 length equals 14 residues. Germline CDR1 is SGHTA and CDR2 is FQGNSA. CDR3 loop: CASSLGTESYGYTF. As DNA, the CDR3 is TGTGCCAGCAGCTTAGGGACAGAAAGTTATGGCTACACCTTC.

The chain is built from TRBV3-1 (or the pseudogene TRBV3-2) and TRBJ1-2; D is possibly TRBD1 (5 bases). CDR3 length: 14 residues. In germline, CDR1 is LGHDT, CDR2 YNNKEL (reference sequence). Trimming took off 1 base at V and 7 bases at J, with 13 bases between the two ends. CDR3: CASSQVQGPSGYTF. CDR3 DNA sequence: TGTGCCAGCAGCCAAGTCCAGGGTCCGAGTGGCTACACCTTC.

This clone was counted once. This sequence joins TRBV4-3 and TRBJ1-6; 10 bases fit TRBD1. Germline V lookup: CDR1 LGHNA, CDR2 YSLEER. With V trimmed by 3 bases and J by 8 bases, 7 bases remained unmatched. The CDR3 runs 16 residues. CDR3 in amino acids: CASSHYGGTGDSPLHF. In nucleotides, the CDR3 is TGCGCCAGCAGCCATTATGGAGGGACAGGGGATTCACCCCTCCACTTT.

This chain uses TRBV24-1 with TRBJ2-7; 9 bases are shared with TRBD2. V dropped 4 bases and J dropped 10; count of bases not matched to a gene: 7. Germline lookup yields CDR1 KGHDR and CDR2 SFDVKD. This CDR3 is 13 amino acids long. The CDR3 reads CATSDGPGLAQYF. The CDR3 coding sequence is TGTGCCACCAGTGACGGGCCGGGACTAGCTCAGTACTTC.

The chain recombines TRBV11-2 with TRBJ1-1; tentative D call: TRBD1 (5 bases). The ends were cut back, 3 bases at V and 1 base at J, with 12 bases in the middle. Germline values: CDR1 SGHAT, CDR2 FQNNGV. The CDR3 spans 15 residues. CDR3 loop: CASSLGGGSNTEAFF. CDR3 DNA sequence: TGTGCCAGCAGCTTGGGGGGTGGTTCGAACACTGAAGCTTTCTTT.

The chain employs TRBV5-4 and TRBJ1-1; D is unresolved. The germline V and J ends were trimmed by 1 base and 0 bases, with 10 bases remaining between them. The germline V gene encodes CDR1 SGHNT and CDR2 YYREEE (reference sequence). There are 15 residues in the CDR3. The CDR3 DNA sequence: TGTGCCAGCAGCTTGCCACAAACCATGAACACTGAAGCTTTCTTT. It translates to CASSLPQTMNTEAFF.